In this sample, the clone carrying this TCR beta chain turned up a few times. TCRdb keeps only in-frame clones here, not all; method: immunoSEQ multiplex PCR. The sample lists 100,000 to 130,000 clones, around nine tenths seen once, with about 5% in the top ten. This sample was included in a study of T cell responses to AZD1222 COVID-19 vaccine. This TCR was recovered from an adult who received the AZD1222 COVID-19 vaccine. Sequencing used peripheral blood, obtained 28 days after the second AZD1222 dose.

The CDR3 protein is CASSYLTGSNSPLHF. In DNA, the CDR3 is TGTGCCAGCAGTTATTTGACAGGGAGTAATTCACCCCTCCACTTT. The V call is TRBV6-6, the J call TRBJ1-6; 7 bases are a match to TRBD1. Germline CDR1 is MNHNY and CDR2 is SVGAGI (reference sequence). With 3 bases clipped from V and 6 bases from J, the junction kept 5 bases outside the gene matches. The CDR3 totals 15 residues.